The 32 T cell receptor beta chains below all came from one sample that was sequenced in a study of cytomegalovirus exposure and HLA in healthy donors. Measured with immunoSEQ multiplex PCR; TCRdb has only the in-frame clones, and not every one. The table includes 120,000 or so clones, approximately 89% detected once. The sequenced material came from PBMCs. All receptors derive from a woman between 18 and 30 years old in good health and CMV-seronegative.

The rearrangement joins TRBV4-3 to TRBJ2-5; 9 nucleotides align to TRBD2. After removal of 0 bases from V and 2 bases from J, the junction contained 4 bases not matched to a gene. The CDR3 has 16 amino acids. Germline V gene lookup returns CDR1 LGHNA and CDR2 YSLEER. CDR3 sequence (DNA): TGCGCCAGCAGCCAAGATGGGCGGGGGGGTCAAGAGACCCAGTACTTC. This gives the protein CASSQDGRGGQETQYF.

This sequence joins TRBV18 and TRBJ2-7, with unresolved D. Trimming cost V 6 bases and J 5 bases, with 14 bases left between them. The CDR3 totals 13 residues. The germline CDR1 and CDR2 sequences are KGHSH and LQKENI. CDR3 loop: CASSQLGSDEQYF. The CDR3 bases are TGTGCCAGCTCCCAGCTAGGTTCTGACGAGCAGTACTTC.

The sample holds one count of this clone. The V gene is TRBV7-2, the J gene TRBJ2-1; D might be TRBD2 (5 bases). The CDR3 spans 13 residues. CDR1 is SGHTA, CDR2 FQGNSA, per germline. The ends were cut back, 5 bases at V and 14 bases at J, with 19 bases in the middle. CDR3 residues: CASSGRGRRREFF. The CDR3 DNA is TGTGCCAGCAGCGGGAGAGGCAGGCGTCGGGAGTTCTTC.

The rearrangement joins TRBV9 to TRBJ2-4; D not certain. V shed 0 bases and J shed 8 bases, with 3 bases lying between them. This CDR3 is built from 11 residues. Germline V gene sequence: CDR1 SGDLS, CDR2 YYNGEE. The CDR3 is CASSVGDIQYF. The CDR3 DNA is TGTGCCAGCAGCGTAGGAGACATTCAGTACTTC.

V is TRBV19 and J is TRBJ1-5; D is ambiguous. Trimming stripped 1 base from V and 4 bases from J, with 14 bases between. Germline assignment: CDR1 LNHDA and CDR2 SQIVND (reference sequence). This CDR3 is built from 16 residues. Written as DNA, the CDR3 is TGTGCCAGTAGTATAGTTGTGGGAGGAAAGAATCAGCCCCAGCATTTT. This gives the protein CASSIVVGGKNQPQHF.

V gene TRBV5-6 combines with J gene TRBJ1-4; D is perhaps TRBD1 (5 bases). Trimming pared 4 bases from V and 13 bases from J, leaving 11 bases between. Per germline, CDR1 SGHDT and CDR2 YYEEEE. The CDR3 loop spans 11 amino acids. CDR3 amino acids: CASSRDSGLFF. CDR3 nucleotide sequence: TGTGCCAGCAGCCGGGACTCGGGACTGTTTTTT.

V usage is TRBV30 and J usage is TRBJ2-5; no firm D call. The CDR3 loop spans 15 amino acids. The germline CDR1 and CDR2 sequences are GTSNPN and SVGIG (reference sequence). Trimming stripped 3 bases from V and 0 bases from J, with 14 bases between. CDR3 sequence reads: CAWRMPHGYQETQYF. The DNA of the CDR3 is TGTGCCTGGAGGATGCCCCACGGGTACCAAGAGACCCAGTACTTC.

The J gene is TRBJ2-1, the V gene TRBV5-6, with D hard to call. With 1 base removed from V and 0 bases from J, the gap between germline ends came to 11 bases. The CDR3 sequence is 16 residues long. Germline CDR1 SGHDT, CDR2 YYEEEE. The CDR3 bases are TGTGCCAGCAGCTTGATCGGCGGTAGCTCCTACAATGAGCAGTTCTTC. It yields the protein CASSLIGGSSYNEQFF.

This clone came up once. The chain employs TRBV27 and TRBJ1-2, with D unclear. V lost 6 bases and J 5 bases, leaving 13 bases between the germline ends. CDR3 size: 13 residues. Germline-derived CDR1 and CDR2 are MNHEY and SMNVEV (reference sequence). CDR3: CASSPTTSYGYTF. Written as DNA, the CDR3 is TGTGCCAGCAGCCCTACCACTAGTTATGGCTACACCTTC.

V usage is TRBV18 and J usage is TRBJ2-7; TRBD2 is a possible D gene (7 bases). CDR3 length: 15 residues. V was clipped by 4 bases and J by 2 bases, with 15 bases between them. From germline, CDR1 is KGHSH and CDR2 LQKENI. CDR3 residues: CASSLGGGATYEQYF. The DNA for the CDR3 is TGTGCCAGCTCACTCGGCGGGGGCGCAACCTACGAGCAGTACTTC. Full variable domain (rest looked up from reference TRBV18 and TRBJ2-7): NAGVMQNPRHLVRRRGQEARLRCSPMKGHSHVYWYRQLPEEGLKFMVYLQKENIIDESGMPKERFSAEFPKEGPSILRIQQVVRGDSAAYFCASSLGGGATYEQYFGPGTRLTVT.

V is TRBV18 and J is TRBJ2-7, with D possibly TRBD2 on 5 matching bases. Per germline, CDR1 KGHSH and CDR2 LQKENI. The CDR3 loop spans 13 amino acids. Trimming left V 2 bases short and J 7 bases short, with 12 bases between. The CDR3 DNA follows: TGTGCCAGCTCACCAGACCCCCGAGGGGAGCAGTACTTC. This translates into CASSPDPRGEQYF. The full variable domain, its missing parts supplied by reference TRBV18 and TRBJ2-7, is NAGVMQNPRHLVRRRGQEARLRCSPMKGHSHVYWYRQLPEEGLKFMVYLQKENIIDESGMPKERFSAEFPKEGPSILRIQQVVRGDSAAYFCASSPDPRGEQYFGPGTRLTVT.

V and J are TRBV13 and TRBJ1-6, with 10 bases fitting TRBD1. The germline V gene has CDR1 PRHDT and CDR2 FYEKMQ (reference sequence). After removal of 5 bases from V and 5 bases from J, the junction contained 18 bases not matched to a gene. The CDR3 totals 20 residues. CDR3 amino acids: CASSLKTGGFVLGHNSPLHF. As DNA, the CDR3 is TGTGCCAGCAGCCTAAAGACAGGGGGCTTCGTATTAGGCCATAATTCACCCCTCCACTTT.

This clone was seen a handful of times. The chain joins TRBV7-2 to TRBJ2-7, with 7 bases aligning to TRBD1. The V and J ends lost 3 bases and 5 bases, in that order; junction bases with no gene match: 7. CDR1 is SGHTA, CDR2 FQGNSA, per germline. CDR3 length: 14 amino acids. Written as DNA, the CDR3 is TGTGCCAGCAGCTTCCGACAGGGCCTTCACGAGCAGTACTTC. Amino acids: CASSFRQGLHEQYF.

The chain employs TRBV6-6 and TRBJ1-3; possibly TRBD1 for D (5 bases). In germline, CDR1 is MNHNY, CDR2 SVGAGI (reference sequence). This CDR3 contains 16 residues. Trimming left V 5 bases short and J 0 bases short, with 14 bases between. DNA of the CDR3: TGTGCCAGCAGTCCCAGGGTTTCGGGCTCTGGAAACACCATATATTTT. Translation gives CASSPRVSGSGNTIYF.

The chain has TRBV28 and TRBJ2-7, with a possible D match to TRBD1 (5 bases). V was cut by 2 bases and J by 1 base, with 12 bases left in between. The CDR3 length is 15 residues. Germline CDR1 and CDR2: MDHEN and SYDVKM. The CDR3 bases are TGTGCCAGCAGTTTAATAGGGGAAAGGTCCTACGAGCAGTACTTC. Residues: CASSLIGERSYEQYF.

The chain has TRBV30 and TRBJ1-2; D gene ambiguous. CDR1 GTSNPN and CDR2 SVGIG come from the germline V gene (reference sequence). V lost 6 bases and J lost 4, with 18 bases in between. The CDR3 is made up of 14 amino acids. CDR3 sequence reads: CACPVQDSVYGYTF. The DNA of the CDR3 is TGTGCCTGCCCGGTTCAGGATTCGGTCTATGGCTACACCTTC.

This chain links TRBV7-8 with TRBJ2-2; possible D gene TRBD1, 6 bases. Germline V gives CDR1 SGHVS, CDR2 FQNEAQ. With 8 bases removed from V and 1 base from J, the gap between germline ends came to 8 bases. This CDR3 has 13 residues. The CDR3 coding sequence is TGTGCCAGCGCCAGGGGGAACACCGGGGAGCTGTTTTTT. Encoded protein: CASARGNTGELFF.

The rearrangement links TRBV19 to TRBJ2-1; 7 bases agree with TRBD1. The V and J ends lost 4 bases and 8 bases, in that order; junction bases with no gene match: 11. CDR1 is LNHDA, CDR2 SQIVND, per germline (reference sequence). The length of the CDR3 is 15 residues. CDR3 bases: TGTGCCAGTAGTACTTACTCAACAGGGGACGATGAGCAGTTCTTC. This codes for CASSTYSTGDDEQFF.

The chain has TRBV7-8 and TRBJ2-7; 8 bases are a match to TRBD1. The CDR3 is 15 residues long. V gave up 1 base and J gave up 3 bases; unmatched junction bases: 5. Per germline, CDR1 SGHVS and CDR2 FQNEAQ. The CDR3 bases are TGTGCCAGCAGCTTAGAATCAGGGGGCGGCTACGAGCAGTACTTC. Translation gives CASSLESGGGYEQYF.

This chain connects TRBV29-1 to TRBJ1-1, with D perhaps TRBD1 (6 bases). The CDR3 extends over 14 amino acids. Trimming stripped 4 bases from V and 3 bases from J, with 15 bases between. CDR1 and CDR2 (germline): SQVTM, ANQGSEA. CDR3 loop: CSVVKGGTDTEAFF. In DNA, the CDR3 is TGCAGCGTTGTTAAAGGGGGAACCGACACTGAAGCTTTCTTT. Combining the CDR3 with reference TRBV29-1 and TRBJ1-1 gives the whole variable domain SAVISQKPSRDICQRGTSLTIQCQVDSQVTMMFWYRQQPGQSLTLIATANQGSEATYESGFVIDKFPISRPNLTFSTLTVSNMSPEDSSIYLCSVVKGGTDTEAFFGQGTRLTVV.

V usage is TRBV9 and J usage is TRBJ2-3; TRBD1 aligns across 8 bases. The germline CDR1 and CDR2 sequences are SGDLS and YYNGEE. CDR3 size: 15 residues. The J segment lost 5 bases and the V segment lost 2 bases, leaving 7 bases of the junction unmatched. The CDR3 spells CASSVGTGLVDTQYF. The CDR3, as DNA: TGTGCCAGCAGCGTCGGGACAGGCCTAGTAGATACGCAGTATTTT.

The V and J genes are TRBV7-3 and TRBJ2-2; 16 nucleotides match TRBD2. This CDR3 is built from 16 residues. Germline CDR1 reads SGHTA; CDR2 reads FQGTGA. J was trimmed by 6 bases and V by 6 bases; bases with no gene match: 4. CDR3 sequence (DNA): TGTGCCAGCAGTGAAGGGACTAGCGGGAGGGCCGGGGAGCTGTTTTTT. This gives the protein CASSEGTSGRAGELFF.

The chain recombines TRBV28 with TRBJ2-7; 7 bases map to TRBD1. Germline V gene sequence: CDR1 MDHEN, CDR2 SYDVKM. The length of the CDR3 is 14 residues. J gave up 1 base and V 6 bases, and 6 bases lay outside the gene matches. The DNA of the CDR3 is TGTGCCAGCAGCCGGACAGGTGATTCCTACGAGCAGTACTTC. The encoded protein is CASSRTGDSYEQYF.

The chain uses TRBV30 and TRBJ2-1; D perhaps matches TRBD2 (6 bases). The germline V and J ends were trimmed by 0 bases and 10 bases, with 25 bases remaining between them. The CDR3 runs 17 residues. Germline-derived CDR1 and CDR2 are GTSNPN and SVGIG (reference sequence). In DNA, the CDR3 is TGTGCCTGGAGTGTACTCGGGGAAGCGGGTATTATCGGGGAGCAGTTCTTC. Amino acids: CAWSVLGEAGIIGEQFF.

The genes are TRBV19 and TRBJ2-5; 7 bases match TRBD2. The V segment lost 7 bases and the J segment 4 bases; nucleotides outside the gene matches: 12. This CDR3 has 15 residues. Germline V gene sequence: CDR1 LNHDA, CDR2 SQIVND (reference sequence). DNA of the CDR3: TGTGCCAGTACCCCCTTTTTTGGGGGGGGAGAGACCCAGTACTTC. Its protein is CASTPFFGGGETQYF.

Only a few counts were recorded for this clone. This rearrangement joins TRBV9 to TRBJ2-2, with 13 bases matching TRBD2. The CDR3 consists of 17 residues. The germline V gene encodes CDR1 SGDLS and CDR2 YYNGEE. With 5 bases clipped from V and 7 bases from J, the junction kept 11 bases outside the gene matches. Written as DNA, the CDR3 is TGTGCCAGCAGTCAATACGGGACTAGCGGGACCGGCGGGGAGCTGTTTTTT. Its translation: CASSQYGTSGTGGELFF.

J is TRBJ2-7 and V is TRBV4-3; 9 bases are shared with TRBD2. The CDR3 runs 17 residues. Germline trimming cut 0 bases from V and 0 bases from J; bases unmatched to any gene: 6. Germline V gene sequence: CDR1 LGHNA, CDR2 YSLEER. For the CDR3, the DNA is TGCGCCAGCAGCCAAGAGACTAGCGGAACCTACTCCTACGAGCAGTACTTC. This codes for CASSQETSGTYSYEQYF.

The genes are TRBV18 and TRBJ1-5; 7 nucleotides line up with TRBD1. Germline V gene lookup returns CDR1 KGHSH and CDR2 LQKENI. V was pared by 2 bases and J by 8 bases, with 12 bases of the junction left unmatched. This CDR3 comprises 16 residues. This chain's CDR3 is CASSPRVDRVGEPQHF. Here the CDR3 DNA reads TGTGCCAGCTCACCAAGGGTCGACAGGGTAGGGGAGCCCCAGCATTTT.

The V gene is TRBV7-2, the J gene TRBJ1-1; D gene ambiguous. The germline gives CDR1 SGHTA, CDR2 FQGNSA. CDR3 length: 15 residues. In nucleotides, the CDR3 is TGTGTGACCTGTGTCTCCCTAGCCCTGAACACTGAAGCTTTCTTT. Protein sequence: CVTCVSLALNTEAFF. Combining the CDR3 with reference TRBV7-2 and TRBJ1-1 gives the whole variable domain GAGVSQSPSNKVTEKGKDVELRCDPISGHTALYWYRQSLGQGLEFLIYFQGNSAPDKSGLPSDRFSAERTGGSVSTLTIQRTQQEDSAVYLCVTCVSLALNTEAFFGQGTRLTVV.

The rearrangement joins TRBV7-8 to TRBJ2-5; 12 bases are shared with TRBD2. The germline V gene encodes CDR1 SGHVS and CDR2 FQNEAQ. V lost 1 base, J lost 4 bases, and 4 bases stayed unmatched. The CDR3 consists of 16 residues. The CDR3 region is CASSLGQLAGGETQYF. CDR3 bases: TGTGCCAGCAGCTTAGGTCAACTAGCGGGAGGAGAGACCCAGTACTTC.

This clone has only one observation. The chain employs TRBV28 and TRBJ1-3, with 9 bases fitting TRBD1. Germline assignment: CDR1 MDHEN and CDR2 SYDVKM. This CDR3 is 18 amino acids long. V trimming: 7 bases; J trimming: 4 bases; junction bases outside the gene matches: 17. CDR3 DNA: TGTGCCAGCACCCTAGGGACAGGGTTCGGTAGCGTGGGAAACACCATATATTTT. Translating gives CASTLGTGFGSVGNTIYF.

The chain is built from TRBV5-4 and TRBJ1-6, with D perhaps matching TRBD1 (6 bases). Germline V gene data show CDR1 as SGHNT and CDR2 as YYREEE (reference sequence). Deletions cut 4 bases from V and 10 bases from J, with 21 bases between. The CDR3 covers 16 residues. The CDR3 nucleotides are TGTGCCAGCAGCCCACAGGGAGATAGTTTTAGCTCACCCCTCCACTTT. Protein product: CASSPQGDSFSSPLHF. Complete variable domain (other parts from reference TRBV5-4 and TRBJ1-6): ETGVTQSPTHLIKTRGQQVTLRCSSQSGHNTVSWYQQALGQGPQFIFQYYREEENGRGNFPPRFSGLQFPNYSSELNVNALELDDSALYLCASSPQGDSFSSPLHFGNGTRLTVT.